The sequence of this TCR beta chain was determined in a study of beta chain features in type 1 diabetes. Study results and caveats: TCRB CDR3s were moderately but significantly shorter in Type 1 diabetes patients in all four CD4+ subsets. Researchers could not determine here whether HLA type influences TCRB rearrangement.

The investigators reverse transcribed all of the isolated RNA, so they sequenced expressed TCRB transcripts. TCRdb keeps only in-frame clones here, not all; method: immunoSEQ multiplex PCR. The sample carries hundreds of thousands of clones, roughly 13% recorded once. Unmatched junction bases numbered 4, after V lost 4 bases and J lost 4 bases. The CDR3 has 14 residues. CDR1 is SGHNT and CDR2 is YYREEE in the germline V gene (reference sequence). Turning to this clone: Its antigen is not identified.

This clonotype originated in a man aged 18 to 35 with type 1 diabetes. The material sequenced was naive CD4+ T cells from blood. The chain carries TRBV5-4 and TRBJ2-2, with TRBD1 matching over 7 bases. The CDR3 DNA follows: TGTGCCAGCAGCCCGGGACAGATCACCGGGGAGCTGTTTTTT. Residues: CASSPGQITGELFF.